The 10 T cell receptor beta chains reported below all come from one sample, sequenced in a study of technical replicates of blood from a few donors. Sequenced by immunoSEQ multiplex PCR; TCRdb stores in-frame clones only, minus some. This table holds 60,000 to 80,000 clones, about nine tenths found once. Sequencing input: PBMCs. Receptors originate from a human donor in good health. Some clones in this sample may be carry-over from other donors' samples.

The chain has TRBV25-1 and TRBJ1-2, with TRBD1 matching over 8 bases. J gave up 7 bases and V 3 bases, and 7 bases lay outside the gene matches. From germline, CDR1 is MGHDK and CDR2 SYGVNS. The CDR3 length is 14 residues. The CDR3 bases are TGTGCCAGCAGTGATCCCGGACAGGGTCCTGGCTACACCTTC. Protein product: CASSDPGQGPGYTF.

The J gene is TRBJ2-7, the V gene TRBV4-3; TRBD2 might be the D (5 bases). This CDR3 has 14 residues. In germline, CDR1 is LGHNA, CDR2 YSLEER. V lost 4 bases, J lost 2 bases, and 12 bases lay in between. The CDR3 sequence: CASSPTRTAYEQYF. The CDR3, as DNA: TGCGCCAGCAGCCCGACGCGGACTGCCTACGAGCAGTACTTC.

This chain connects TRBV4-1 to TRBJ2-3; weak D call: TRBD1 (6 bases). Deletions cut 4 bases from V and 4 bases from J, with 12 bases between. Per the germline V gene, CDR1 is MGHRA and CDR2 is YSYEKL. This CDR3 has 14 residues. Here the CDR3 DNA reads TGCGCCAGCAGCCTTGGCAGGGGCGCAGATACGCAGTATTTT. Protein: CASSLGRGADTQYF.

The chain combines TRBV21-1 with TRBJ2-1; the listed D gene, TRBD1, was not tested against the DNA. TRBV21-1 represents a pseudogene. This CDR3 is built from 13 residues. The CDR3 nucleotides read TGTGCCAGCAGCTCAGTGGTATACAATGAGCAGTTCTTC. Translating it yields CASSSVVYNEQFF.

Details on this clone: Sequence at one end of the junction differs from germline and may be a read error. The CDR3 loop reads CASSEYNRGRF. In nucleotides, the CDR3 is TGTGCCAGCAGTGAGTATAACAGGGGAAGGTTT. V gene TRBV2 combines with J gene TRBJ1-1, with 7 bases identical to TRBD1. The CDR3 runs 11 residues. CDR1 SNHLY and CDR2 FYNNEI come from the germline V gene.

This clone was found once. V and J are TRBV19 and TRBJ1-5; 7 positions match TRBD1. J gave up 5 bases and V 8 bases, and 3 bases lay outside the gene matches. Germline CDR1 is LNHDA and CDR2 is SQIVND (reference sequence). This CDR3 is 12 amino acids long. CDR3 protein: CASGDSYQPQHF. In DNA, the CDR3 is TGTGCCAGTGGGGACAGCTATCAGCCCCAGCATTTT.

J is TRBJ1-2 and V is TRBV5-4; D unclear. Trimming cost V 1 base and J 3 bases, with 7 bases left between them. Germline-derived CDR1 and CDR2 are SGHNT and YYREEE (reference sequence). The CDR3 has 13 amino acids. The CDR3 nucleotides are TGTGCCAGCAGCTTGACCCGAGACTATGGCTACACCTTC. Amino acids: CASSLTRDYGYTF.

The V gene is TRBV11-3, the J gene TRBJ2-2; TRBD1 agrees at 12 bases. Germline CDR1 SGHNT, CDR2 YENEEA. Trimming cost V 5 bases and J 8 bases; bases outside gene matches: 6. CDR3 length: 15 residues. The CDR3 nucleotides are TGTGCCAGCAGCGTGGGACAGGGGGCGCGGGGGGAGCTGTTTTTT. It codes for CASSVGQGARGELFF.

Ten or more counts support this clone. The chain employs TRBV25-1 and TRBJ2-7; D is unresolved. There are 12 residues in the CDR3. Germline V gene lookup returns CDR1 MGHDK and CDR2 SYGVNS. Trimming stripped 1 base from V and 7 bases from J, with 8 bases between. The CDR3 region is CASSEWAGEQYF. The CDR3 nucleotides read TGTGCCAGCAGTGAATGGGCAGGAGAGCAGTACTTC.

This clone is a singleton in its sample. This chain uses TRBV10-3 with TRBJ2-7; 9 positions agree with TRBD2. CDR1 ENHRY and CDR2 SYGVKD come from the germline V gene. This CDR3 comprises 16 residues. V lost 4 bases to trimming and J lost 1 base; unmatched junction nucleotides: 8. The CDR3 loop reads CAISAGPTSGSYEQYF. The CDR3 coding sequence is TGTGCCATCAGTGCGGGCCCGACTAGCGGTTCCTACGAGCAGTACTTC.